This T cell receptor (beta chain) is from a study of T-cell reconstitution after alpha-beta-depleted transplantation in children. Study-wide results and limits: Diversity and T-cell counts at one year after transplant derived mostly from new T cells. Some patients owed their high day-60 TCRbeta diversity to surviving recipient T cells and thymic progenitors. After transplant, at about two months, alpha-beta T cells were reportedly derived from several hundred expanded graft clones.

Library preparation (for TCRbeta) was performed with unique molecular identifiers. From the PCR reads, TCRdb called clonotypes with MiXCR, one entry per CDR3 protein. Counted here are about 580,000 distinct CDR3 sequences, over 20% occurring once; the ten biggest clones make up under 45%. On this clonotype: Its antigen is unidentified.

This CDR3 has 16 residues. V lost 2 bases, J lost 2 bases, and 7 bases stayed unmatched. This chain joins TRBV12-3 or TRBV12-4 and TRBJ2-3, with TRBD2 identical over 7 bases. This TCR derives from a boy in the first two years of life with Wiskott-Aldrich syndrome, due to receive a stem cell transplant. Sequenced here: PBMCs, sampled before TCRalphabeta/CD19-depleted stem cell transplant. The CDR3 DNA is TGTGCCAGCAGTTTACGGGCGGGGGAAGACACAGATACGCAGTATTTT. Its translation: CASSLRAGEDTDTQYF.